The subject of this entry is one T cell receptor beta chain. With a J-beta primer mix and a sample-barcoded 5' primer, a second PCR ran about 7 to 12 cycles. Each of the samples gave a minimum of 2.5 million paired-end reads that contained CDR3. Each CDR3 protein gets one entry after TCRdb re-called the 5' RACE reads with MiXCR. The sample includes fewer than 600,000 distinct CDR3 sequences, about 28% seen only once; the top ten take 3% to 4%. Trimming removed 2 bases from V and 0 bases from J, with 8 bases in between. The CDR3 extends over 14 amino acids. The germline gives CDR1 MNHEY, CDR2 SVGEGT. The entry originates in a study of blood T cells in healthy people across ages. Separately, the same data were catalogued under a study of T cells of mothers and their children. That report adds: It was related mother-child pairs that showed slightly higher overlap than unrelated pairs, without reaching significance.

The receptor was isolated from a boy aged 2-9 years in good health. The sequenced material came from blood. The chain couples TRBV6-2 or TRBV6-3 to TRBJ2-7; D is possibly TRBD1 (5 bases). This CDR3 reads CASSYRGISYEQYF. The CDR3 nucleotides read TGTGCCAGCAGTTACAGGGGTATCTCCTACGAGCAGTACTTC.